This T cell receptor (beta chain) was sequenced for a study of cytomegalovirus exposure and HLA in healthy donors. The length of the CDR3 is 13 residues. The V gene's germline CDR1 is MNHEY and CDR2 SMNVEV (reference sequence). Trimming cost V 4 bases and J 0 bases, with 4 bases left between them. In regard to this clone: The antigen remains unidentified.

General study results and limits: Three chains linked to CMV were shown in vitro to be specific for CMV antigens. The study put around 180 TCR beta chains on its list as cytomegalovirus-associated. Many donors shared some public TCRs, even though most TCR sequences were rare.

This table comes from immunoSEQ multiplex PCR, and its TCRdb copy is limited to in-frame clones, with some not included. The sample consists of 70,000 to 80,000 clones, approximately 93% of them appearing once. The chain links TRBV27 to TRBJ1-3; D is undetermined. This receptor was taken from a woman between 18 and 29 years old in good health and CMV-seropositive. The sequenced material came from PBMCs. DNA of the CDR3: TGTGCCAGCAGTTCCTACTCTGGAAACACCATATATTTT. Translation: CASSSYSGNTIYF.